The T cell receptor (beta chain) described here comes from a study of human T cells and chemical hapten exposure. Sample time point: patch test 2, 6 weeks after DPC sensitization. This sample's treatment: therapeutic diphenylcyclopropenone sensitization with weekly scalp DPC. TCRdb called the RACE reads again in MiXCR, with one record for every CDR3 protein. The repertoire holds tens of thousands of distinct CDR3 sequences, with 9.5% to 12% as singletons. Germline CDR1 SQVTM, CDR2 ANQGSEA. This CDR3 region has 13 residues. Deletions cut 4 bases from V and 1 base from J, with 10 bases between. This clonotype was detected ten times or more.

The starting material was whole blood, obtained in connection with sensitization to the hapten diphenylcyclopropenone (DPC). The gene calls are TRBV29-1 and TRBJ1-1; D unclear. The sequence was collected from a man aged 40-49 years with alopecia areata. Some clones in this sample may be carry-over from other donors' samples. The CDR3 DNA is TGCAGCGTTGTATGGCAGCCGAACACTGAAGCTTTCTTT. Encoded protein: CSVVWQPNTEAFF.